This is a list of T cell receptor beta chains from one sample in a study of cytomegalovirus exposure and HLA in healthy donors. The repertoire was sequenced with immunoSEQ multiplex PCR; TCRdb's copy has only in-frame clones and lacks some. The table shows roughly 99,000 clones, with approximately 73% occurring only once. Input material: PBMCs. The receptors were gathered from a man younger than 45 in good health and CMV-seronegative. CDR3s include the opening cysteine and the closing phenylalanine or tryptophan. Each record gives: J gene, D gene, V gene, clone size, CDR3 protein, CDR3 DNA. The D gene is left open where the match is weak. Clone size is shown for a subset of rows, as once, few, many or a class of expanded clone.

J: TRBJ1-2
D: TRBD1
V: TRBV9
size: NA
CDR3: CASGDRSYGYTF
DNA: TGTGCCAGCGGGGACAGGAGTTATGGCTACACCTTC

J: TRBJ1-4
D: NA
V: TRBV7-8
size: many
CDR3: CATASAPYEKLFF
DNA: TGTGCCACCGCAAGCGCCCCGTATGAAAAACTGTTTTTT

J: TRBJ2-7
D: TRBD2
V: TRBV2
size: NA
CDR3: CASSEWGGTAVGEQYF
DNA: TGTGCCAGCAGTGAGTGGGGGGGGACCGCCGTGGGCGAGCAGTACTTC

J: TRBJ2-3
D: NA
V: TRBV11-2
size: few
CDR3: CASSSQARADTQYF
DNA: TGTGCCAGCAGCTCTCAGGCCCGAGCAGATACGCAGTATTTT

J: TRBJ1-2
D: NA
V: TRBV7-8
size: NA
CDR3: CASSLEKNYGYTF
DNA: TGTGCCAGCAGCTTGGAGAAGAACTATGGCTACACCTTC

J: TRBJ2-7
D: TRBD2
V: TRBV28
size: NA
CDR3: CASSSRGSYYEQYF
DNA: TGTGCCAGCAGTTCCCGCGGGAGCTACTACGAGCAGTACTTC

J: TRBJ1-2
D: TRBD1
V: TRBV19
size: NA
CDR3: CASKPGQGAWAYGYTF
DNA: TGTGCCAGTAAACCGGGACAGGGGGCTTGGGCCTATGGCTACACCTTC

J: TRBJ2-5
D: NA
V: TRBV19
size: NA
CDR3: CASSIERGETQYF
DNA: TGTGCCAGTAGTATAGAGCGGGGAGAGACCCAGTACTTC

J: TRBJ1-1
D: NA
V: TRBV29-1
size: NA
CDR3: CSVEMGRAGTEAFF
DNA: TGCAGCGTTGAGATGGGCAGGGCAGGCACTGAAGCTTTCTTT

J: TRBJ2-1
D: NA
V: TRBV30
size: NA
CDR3: CACPGRGGNEQFF
DNA: TGTGCCTGCCCTGGTAGGGGGGGCAATGAGCAGTTCTTC

J: TRBJ2-7
D: TRBD1
V: TRBV19
size: NA
CDR3: CASSFGTGASYEQYF
DNA: TGTGCCAGTAGTTTCGGGACAGGGGCATCCTACGAGCAGTACTTC

J: TRBJ2-2
D: NA
V: TRBV11-2
size: NA
CDR3: CASSLVLSTGELFF
DNA: TGTGCCAGCAGCTTAGTGCTGAGCACCGGGGAGCTGTTTTTT

J: TRBJ2-7
D: NA
V: TRBV6-1
size: NA
CDR3: CASRPGLTYEQYF
DNA: TGTGCCAGCAGACCGGGACTGACCTACGAGCAGTACTTC

J: TRBJ2-2
D: NA
V: TRBV27
size: once
CDR3: CASSFLGGADGELFF
DNA: TGTGCCAGCAGTTTCCTCGGCGGAGCGGACGGGGAGCTGTTTTTT

J: TRBJ2-7
D: NA
V: TRBV9
size: few
CDR3: CASSVGTGYSYEQYF
DNA: TGTGCCAGCAGCGTAGGAACAGGGTATTCCTACGAGCAGTACTTC

J: TRBJ1-1
D: TRBD1
V: TRBV29-1
size: NA
CDR3: CSVTYRGPGNTEAFF
DNA: TGCAGCGTTACCTACAGGGGCCCGGGAAACACTGAAGCTTTCTTT

J: TRBJ2-2
D: TRBD1
V: TRBV5-6
size: NA
CDR3: CASSYWTGIASTGELFF
DNA: TGTGCCAGCAGCTACTGGACAGGAATCGCATCTACCGGGGAGCTGTTTTTT

J: TRBJ2-3
D: TRBD1
V: TRBV10-3
size: NA
CDR3: CAISDLTGAYTDTQYF
DNA: TGTGCCATCAGTGACCTTACAGGGGCCTACACAGATACGCAGTATTTT

J: TRBJ2-3
D: NA
V: TRBV9
size: NA
CDR3: CASSVKGGSASTDTQYF
DNA: TGTGCCAGCAGCGTAAAGGGTGGGAGCGCGAGCACAGATACGCAGTATTTT

J: TRBJ2-3
D: TRBD2
V: TRBV5-6
size: NA
CDR3: CASSLWTSGSTDTQYF
DNA: TGTGCCAGCAGCCTGTGGACTAGCGGGAGCACAGATACGCAGTATTTT

J: TRBJ1-5
D: TRBD1
V: TRBV18
size: few
CDR3: CASSSSRDRGHQPQHF
DNA: TGTGCCAGCTCATCCTCCCGGGACAGGGGTCATCAGCCCCAGCATTTT

J: TRBJ2-7
D: NA
V: TRBV28
size: NA
CDR3: CATTGGASYEQYF
DNA: TGTGCCACCACAGGGGGGGCATCCTACGAGCAGTACTTC

J: TRBJ2-5
D: TRBD1
V: TRBV7-9
size: NA
CDR3: CASSSGRGLGWETQYF
DNA: TGTGCCAGCAGCTCGGGAAGGGGGCTAGGTTGGGAGACCCAGTACTTC

J: TRBJ1-4
D: NA
V: TRBV6-5
size: NA
CDR3: CASSVDSSTNEKLFF
DNA: TGTGCCAGCAGTGTAGACAGCTCAACTAATGAAAAACTGTTTTTT

J: TRBJ1-1
D: NA
V: TRBV2
size: NA
CDR3: CASSLTFLEAFF
DNA: TGTGCCAGCAGCCTGACATTTCTCGAAGCTTTCTTT

J: TRBJ2-7
D: TRBD2
V: TRBV25-1
size: NA
CDR3: CASSGPTSGVYEQYF
DNA: TGTGCCAGCAGTGGCCCCACTAGCGGGGTCTACGAGCAGTACTTC

J: TRBJ1-6
D: TRBD1
V: TRBV7-9
size: NA
CDR3: CASSRRDRNNSPLHF
DNA: TGTGCCAGCAGCCGTCGGGACAGGAATAATTCACCCCTCCACTTT

J: TRBJ1-6
D: NA
V: TRBV27
size: NA
CDR3: CASSFDNSPLHF
DNA: TGTGCCAGCAGTTTCGATAATTCACCCCTCCACTTT

J: TRBJ2-2
D: TRBD1
V: TRBV9
size: once
CDR3: CASSAQGAGGELFF
DNA: TGTGCCAGCAGCGCACAGGGGGCTGGCGGGGAGCTGTTTTTT

J: TRBJ1-6
D: NA
V: TRBV7-3
size: NA
CDR3: CASSLQGLHNSPLHF
DNA: TGTGCCAGCAGCTTGCAGGGGCTACATAATTCACCCCTCCACTTT

J: TRBJ2-5
D: TRBD2
V: TRBV19
size: NA
CDR3: CASRRLRLAQETQYF
DNA: TGTGCCAGTAGAAGGCTAAGACTAGCCCAAGAGACCCAGTACTTC

J: TRBJ2-3
D: NA
V: TRBV7-6
size: NA
CDR3: CASSLTAGRGSGVGDTQYF
DNA: TGTGCCAGCAGCTTAACGGCCGGTCGTGGTAGCGGTGTGGGAGATACGCAGTATTTT

J: TRBJ1-5
D: TRBD1
V: TRBV5-8
size: NA
CDR3: CASSVTGRSNQPQHF
DNA: TGTGCCAGCAGCGTGACAGGGAGGAGCAATCAGCCCCAGCATTTT

J: TRBJ2-7
D: NA
V: TRBV7-9
size: NA
CDR3: CASRMGGYEQYF
DNA: TGTGCCAGCAGGATGGGGGGCTACGAGCAGTACTTC

J: TRBJ2-1
D: TRBD2
V: TRBV5-1
size: NA
CDR3: CASSPTSATGNEQFF
DNA: TGCGCCAGCAGCCCTACTAGCGCCACGGGGAATGAGCAGTTCTTC

J: TRBJ2-5
D: TRBD2
V: TRBV27
size: NA
CDR3: CASTVSLSPLAGFWGLQETQYF
DNA: TGTGCCAGCACAGTTTCTCTTTCTCCGCTAGCGGGATTCTGGGGGCTCCAAGAGACCCAGTACTTC

J: TRBJ2-1
D: NA
V: TRBV30
size: few
CDR3: CAWRAEPSYNEQFF
DNA: TGTGCCTGGAGGGCGGAGCCCTCCTACAATGAGCAGTTCTTC

J: TRBJ2-7
D: NA
V: TRBV5-1
size: few
CDR3: CASSLGQRSDEQCF
DNA: TGCGCCAGCAGCTTGGGACAGCGTTCGGACGAGCAGTGCTTC

J: TRBJ2-5
D: NA
V: TRBV28
size: once
CDR3: CASSLPQGSGETQYF
DNA: TGTGCCAGCAGTTTACCGCAGGGGAGCGGAGAGACCCAGTACTTC

J: TRBJ2-7
D: NA
V: TRBV7-3
size: NA
CDR3: CASSLSGQGYEQYF
DNA: TGTGCCAGCAGCTTAAGTGGCCAGGGCTACGAGCAGTACTTC

J: TRBJ2-5
D: TRBD2
V: TRBV7-9
size: NA
CDR3: CASSRLAGVGETQYF
DNA: TGTGCCAGCAGTCGCCTAGCGGGAGTCGGCGAGACCCAGTACTTC

J: TRBJ2-6
D: NA
V: TRBV6-5
size: few
CDR3: CASSPQGLGANVLTF
DNA: TGTGCCAGCAGCCCACAGGGCCTTGGGGCCAACGTCCTGACTTTC

J: TRBJ2-7
D: TRBD2
V: TRBV4-1
size: NA
CDR3: CASSQDSGLFYEQYF
DNA: TGCGCCAGCAGCCAAGATAGCGGGCTATTCTACGAGCAGTACTTC

J: TRBJ2-7
D: NA
V: TRBV28
size: few
CDR3: CASSSRGRPPSSYEQYF
DNA: TGTGCCAGCAGTTCCCGGGGGAGGCCACCCTCGTCCTACGAGCAGTACTTC

J: TRBJ2-7
D: TRBD2
V: TRBV4-1
size: once
CDR3: CASSLSNGGAYEQYF
DNA: TGCGCCAGCAGCCTGAGTAACGGGGGGGCCTACGAGCAGTACTTC

J: TRBJ2-1
D: TRBD2
V: TRBV4-2
size: few
CDR3: CASSQELAGVDEQFF
DNA: TGTGCCAGCAGCCAAGAGCTAGCGGGAGTTGATGAGCAGTTCTTC

J: TRBJ2-7
D: NA
V: TRBV7-6
size: NA
CDR3: CASSLREDALYEQYF
DNA: TGTGCCAGCAGCTTAAGGGAGGACGCTCTCTACGAGCAGTACTTC

J: TRBJ1-2
D: NA
V: TRBV28
size: NA
CDR3: CASSFLADYGYTF
DNA: TGTGCCAGCAGTTTCTTGGCGGACTATGGCTACACCTTC

J: TRBJ2-1
D: TRBD2
V: TRBV27
size: NA
CDR3: CASSWTSGDEQFF
DNA: TGTGCCAGCAGCTGGACTAGCGGGGATGAGCAGTTCTTC

J: TRBJ2-7
D: NA
V: TRBV19
size: once
CDR3: CASSIRHTVLYEQYF
DNA: TGTGCCAGTAGTATTCGACACACAGTCCTCTACGAGCAGTACTTC

J: TRBJ2-3
D: NA
V: TRBV30
size: few
CDR3: CAELRRESDTQYF
DNA: TGTGCTGAACTTAGGAGGGAGTCAGATACGCAGTATTTT

J: TRBJ2-7
D: TRBD1
V: TRBV12-5
size: once
CDR3: CASGFRQGAAYEQYF
DNA: TGTGCTAGTGGTTTTCGACAGGGGGCAGCATACGAGCAGTACTTC

J: TRBJ1-1
D: NA
V: TRBV27
size: NA
CDR3: CASSLSNPGGDQAFF
DNA: TGTGCCAGCAGTTTAAGTAATCCGGGAGGCGACCAAGCTTTCTTT

J: TRBJ1-5
D: NA
V: TRBV19
size: NA
CDR3: CASSIARGSNQPQHF
DNA: TGTGCCAGTAGTATAGCTAGGGGGAGCAATCAGCCCCAGCATTTT

J: TRBJ2-7
D: NA
V: TRBV6-9
size: NA
CDR3: CASSYNPGLYEQYF
DNA: TGTGCCAGCAGTTATAACCCAGGGCTCTACGAGCAGTACTTC

J: TRBJ2-7
D: NA
V: TRBV7-9
size: once
CDR3: CASIFFKQKAAYEQYF
DNA: TGTGCCAGCATTTTTTTCAAGCAGAAGGCGGCATACGAGCAGTACTTC

J: TRBJ1-5
D: NA
V: TRBV15
size: once
CDR3: CATGLSDRGGGNQPQHF
DNA: TGTGCCACCGGATTGAGTGATAGGGGAGGGGGCAATCAGCCCCAGCATTTT

J: TRBJ2-3
D: NA
V: TRBV28
size: NA
CDR3: CASSLGTSPSTDTQYF
DNA: TGTGCCAGCAGCCTCGGGACTTCGCCTAGCACAGATACGCAGTATTTT

J: TRBJ2-7
D: NA
V: TRBV7-9
size: NA
CDR3: CASSLPSPPTGYEQYF
DNA: TGTGCCAGCAGCTTACCAAGTCCCCCGACGGGCTACGAGCAGTACTTC